The sequence of this T cell receptor (beta chain) was determined in a study of T-cell reconstitution after alpha-beta-depleted transplantation in children. The length of the CDR3 is 16 residues. Trimming removed 5 bases from V and 3 bases from J; junction bases left unmatched: 8. Germline CDR1 reads MDHEN; CDR2 reads SYDVKM. Unique molecular identifiers were incorporated when the TCRbeta library was constructed. TCRdb independently ran MiXCR on the PCR reads; one entry per CDR3 protein. The sample records about 78,000 distinct CDR3 sequences, 13% to 15% being singletons. The receptor was derived from a male patient aged 2-15 years who had a stem cell transplant for acute lymphoblastic leukemia, so the T cells may come from the graft donor. Sequenced material: PBMCs, mostly from graft donor cells, taken 180 days after TCRalphabeta/CD19-depleted stem cell transplant. The V call is TRBV28, the J call TRBJ2-5, with 11 nucleotides matching TRBD2. DNA of the CDR3: TGTGCCAGCAGTCCCCACATAGCGGGAGGGAAAGAGACCCAGTACTTC. This translates into CASSPHIAGGKETQYF.